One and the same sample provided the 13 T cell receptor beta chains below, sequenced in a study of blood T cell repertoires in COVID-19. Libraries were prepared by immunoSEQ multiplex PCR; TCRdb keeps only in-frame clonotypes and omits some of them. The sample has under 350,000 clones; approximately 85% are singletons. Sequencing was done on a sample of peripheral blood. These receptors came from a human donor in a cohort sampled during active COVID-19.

This chain's CDR3 is CASRQGQGLSSYEQYF. In nucleotides, the CDR3 is TGTGCCAGCAGGCAAGGACAGGGGCTGAGCTCCTACGAGCAGTACTTC. V usage is TRBV5-5 and J usage is TRBJ2-7; 9 bases agree with TRBD1. CDR1 and CDR2 from the germline V gene are SGHKS and YYEKEE (reference sequence). With V trimmed by 5 bases and J by 0 bases, 9 bases remained unmatched. This CDR3 comprises 16 residues.

As DNA, the CDR3 is TGTGCCAGCAGACAAAGAGGGTCCAATGAGCAGTTCTTC. This translates into CASRQRGSNEQFF. The rearrangement links TRBV27 to TRBJ2-1, with a weak D call TRBD2 (5 bases). V lost 6 bases to trimming and J lost 6 bases, with 12 bases between them. There are 13 residues in the CDR3. Per the germline V gene, CDR1 is MNHEY and CDR2 is SMNVEV (reference sequence).

The CDR3 coding sequence is TGTGCCAGCAGTTACGCCAGGGTAGGCTACGAGCAGTACTTC. This translates into CASSYARVGYEQYF. This sequence joins TRBV6-2 or TRBV6-3 and TRBJ2-7, with a weak D call TRBD1 (5 bases). This CDR3 region has 14 residues. CDR1 is MNHEY, CDR2 SVGEGT, per germline. The V end lost 2 bases, the J end lost 3 bases, and 11 bases lay between the germline ends.

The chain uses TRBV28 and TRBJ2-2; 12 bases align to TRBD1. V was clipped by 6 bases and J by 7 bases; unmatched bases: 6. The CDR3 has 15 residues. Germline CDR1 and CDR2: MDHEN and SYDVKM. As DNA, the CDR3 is TGTGCCAGCAGAGGGGGACAGGGGGCCTACGGGGAGCTGTTTTTT. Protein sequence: CASRGGQGAYGELFF.

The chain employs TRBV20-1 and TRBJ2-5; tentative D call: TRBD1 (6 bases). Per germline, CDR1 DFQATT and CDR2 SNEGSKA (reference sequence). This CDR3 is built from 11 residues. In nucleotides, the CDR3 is TGCAGCCGGGACAACCAAGAGACCCAGTACTTC. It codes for CSRDNQETQYF.

Written as DNA, the CDR3 is TGTGCCAGCAGTTTATCAGTGGGACAGGTCTCTAAGGGGACTGAAGCTTTCTTT. Translating gives CASSLSVGQVSKGTEAFF. The J gene is TRBJ1-1, the V gene TRBV27; TRBD1 aligns across 8 bases. The CDR3 runs 18 residues. Unmatched junction bases numbered 14, after V lost 0 bases and J lost 5 bases. Germline CDR1 MNHEY, CDR2 SMNVEV (reference sequence).

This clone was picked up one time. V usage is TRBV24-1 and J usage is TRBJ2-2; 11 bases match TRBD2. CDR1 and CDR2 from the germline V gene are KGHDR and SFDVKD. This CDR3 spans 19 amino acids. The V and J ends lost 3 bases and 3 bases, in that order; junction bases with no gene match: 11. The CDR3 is CATSDHTSGSIGDTGELFF. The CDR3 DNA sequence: TGTGCCACCAGTGATCATACTAGCGGGAGTATCGGAGACACCGGGGAGCTGTTTTTT.

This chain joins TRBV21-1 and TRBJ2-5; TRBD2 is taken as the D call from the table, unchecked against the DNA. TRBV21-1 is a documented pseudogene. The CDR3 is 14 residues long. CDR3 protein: CASSKETSRQTQYF. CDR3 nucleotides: TGTGCCAGCAGCAAAGAGACTAGTCGGCAGACCCAGTACTTC.

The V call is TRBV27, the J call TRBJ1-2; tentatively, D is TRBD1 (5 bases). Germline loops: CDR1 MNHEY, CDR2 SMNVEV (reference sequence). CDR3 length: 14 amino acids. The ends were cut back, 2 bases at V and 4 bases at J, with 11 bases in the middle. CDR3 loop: CASSLGQGIYGYTF. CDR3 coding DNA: TGTGCCAGCAGTTTAGGCCAGGGTATCTATGGCTACACCTTC.

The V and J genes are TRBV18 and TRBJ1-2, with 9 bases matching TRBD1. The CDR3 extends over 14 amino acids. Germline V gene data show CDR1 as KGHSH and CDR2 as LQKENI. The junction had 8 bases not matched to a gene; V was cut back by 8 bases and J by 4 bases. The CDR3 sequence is CASTQGALGYGYTF. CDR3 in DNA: TGTGCCAGCACACAGGGGGCCCTAGGCTATGGCTACACCTTC.

CDR3 amino acids: CASSFGGSLSREQFF. Written as DNA, the CDR3 is TGCGCCAGCAGCTTTGGAGGCTCTCTCTCCAGGGAGCAGTTCTTC. The chain combines TRBV5-1 with TRBJ2-1; tentative D call: TRBD2 (5 bases). Germline V lookup: CDR1 SGHRS, CDR2 YFSETQ. The V end was cut by 2 bases, the J end by 10 bases, with 19 bases between. The CDR3 is 15 amino acids.

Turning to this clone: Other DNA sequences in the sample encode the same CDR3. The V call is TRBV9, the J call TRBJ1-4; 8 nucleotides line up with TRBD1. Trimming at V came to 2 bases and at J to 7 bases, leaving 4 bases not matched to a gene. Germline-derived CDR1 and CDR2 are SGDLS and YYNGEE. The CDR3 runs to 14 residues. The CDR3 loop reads CASSVGQGGEKLFF. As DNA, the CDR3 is TGTGCCAGCAGCGTCGGACAGGGTGGTGAAAAACTGTTTTTT.

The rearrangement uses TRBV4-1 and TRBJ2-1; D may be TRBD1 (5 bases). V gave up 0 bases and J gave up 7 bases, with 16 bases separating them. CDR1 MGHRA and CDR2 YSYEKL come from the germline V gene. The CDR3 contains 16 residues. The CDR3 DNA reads TGCGCCAGCAGCCAAGAGCCCCAGGGCCCCCGGAATGAGCAGTTCTTC. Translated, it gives CASSQEPQGPRNEQFF.